This T cell receptor (beta chain) was profiled in a study of T cells after yellow fever vaccination. The overall study: SMART-Seq v4 Ultra Low Input prepared the low-cell-number fractions. Whole-study results and caveats: The CD4 compartment and the CD8 compartment contained a small share of clonotypes in common. A weaker secondary response peaked on day 5, the primary on day 15.

This clonotype has only a few counts. Its antigen is not known. The V gene lost 3 bases and the J gene lost 1 base, with 7 bases spanning the gap. Germline CDR1 is LNHNV and CDR2 is YYDKDF (reference sequence). The CDR3 has 13 residues. A universal primer site and UMIs were added as TCR cDNA was made by 5'RACE template switching. Each CDR3 protein is one row after TCRdb ran MiXCR on the 5' RACE reads. The repertoire has 90,000 to 130,000 distinct CDR3 sequences, 8.4% of them found once; the top ten carry roughly 23%. The chain couples TRBV15 to TRBJ2-7; a possible D gene is TRBD2 (5 bases). The sequence derives from a man aged 25 to 45 who received the YFV17D yellow fever vaccine. The sample in question was CD8+ T cells sorted from PBMCs, obtained 45 days after the yellow fever booster vaccination. CDR3: CATSSLASYEQYF. CDR3 DNA: TGTGCCACCAGCAGCCTAGCATCCTACGAGCAGTACTTC.